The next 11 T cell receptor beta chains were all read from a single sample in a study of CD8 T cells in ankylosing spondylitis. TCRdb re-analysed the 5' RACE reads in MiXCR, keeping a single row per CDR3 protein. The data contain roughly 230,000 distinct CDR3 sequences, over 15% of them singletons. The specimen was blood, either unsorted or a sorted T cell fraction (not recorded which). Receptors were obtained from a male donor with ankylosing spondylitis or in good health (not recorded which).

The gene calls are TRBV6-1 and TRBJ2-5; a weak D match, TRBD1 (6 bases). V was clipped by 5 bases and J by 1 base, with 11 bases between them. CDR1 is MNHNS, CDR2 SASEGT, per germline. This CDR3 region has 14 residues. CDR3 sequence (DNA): TGTGCCAGCAGTCTATGGACAGCCCAAGAGACCCAGTACTTC. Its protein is CASSLWTAQETQYF.

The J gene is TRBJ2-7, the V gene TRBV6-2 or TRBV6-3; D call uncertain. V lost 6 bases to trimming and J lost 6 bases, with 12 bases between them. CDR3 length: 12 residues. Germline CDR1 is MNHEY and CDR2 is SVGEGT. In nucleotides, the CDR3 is TGTGCCAGCAGCGATGCTCCAGCCGAGCAGTACTTC. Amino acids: CASSDAPAEQYF.

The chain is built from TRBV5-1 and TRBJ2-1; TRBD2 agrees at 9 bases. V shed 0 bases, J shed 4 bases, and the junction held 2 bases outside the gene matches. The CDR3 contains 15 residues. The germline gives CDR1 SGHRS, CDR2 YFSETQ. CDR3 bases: TGCGCCAGCAGCTTGGTAGCGGGGGAATACAATGAGCAGTTCTTC. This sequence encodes CASSLVAGEYNEQFF.

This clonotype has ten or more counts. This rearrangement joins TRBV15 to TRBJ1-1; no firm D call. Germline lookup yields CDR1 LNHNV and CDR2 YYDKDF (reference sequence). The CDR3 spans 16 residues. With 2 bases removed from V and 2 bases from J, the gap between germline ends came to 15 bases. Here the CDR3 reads CATSRPPAIGNTEAFF. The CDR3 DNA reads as TGTGCCACCAGCAGACCTCCAGCCATCGGAAACACTGAAGCTTTCTTT.

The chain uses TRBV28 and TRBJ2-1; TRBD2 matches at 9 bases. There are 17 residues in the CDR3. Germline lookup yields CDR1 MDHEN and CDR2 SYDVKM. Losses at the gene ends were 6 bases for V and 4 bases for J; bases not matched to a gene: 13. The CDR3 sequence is CASSQLQREEAYNEQFF. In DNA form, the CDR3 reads TGTGCCAGCAGCCAGCTCCAGCGGGAGGAAGCTTACAATGAGCAGTTCTTC.

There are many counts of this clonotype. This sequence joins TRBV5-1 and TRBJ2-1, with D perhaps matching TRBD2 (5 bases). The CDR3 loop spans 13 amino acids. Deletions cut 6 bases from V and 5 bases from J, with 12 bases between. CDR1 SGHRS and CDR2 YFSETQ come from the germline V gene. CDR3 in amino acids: CASTPSGNNEQFF. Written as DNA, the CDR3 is TGCGCCAGCACCCCATCGGGAAACAATGAGCAGTTCTTC. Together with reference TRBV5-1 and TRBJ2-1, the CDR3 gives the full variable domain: KAGVTQTPRYLIKTRGQQVTLSCSPISGHRSVSWYQQTPGQGLQFLFEYFSETQRNKGNFPGRFSGRQFSNSRSEMNVSTLELGDSALYLCASTPSGNNEQFFGPGTRLTVL.

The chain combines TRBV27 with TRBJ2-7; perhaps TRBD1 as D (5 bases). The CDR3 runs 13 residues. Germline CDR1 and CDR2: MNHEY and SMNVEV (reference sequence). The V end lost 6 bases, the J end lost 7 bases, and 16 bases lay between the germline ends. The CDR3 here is CASSRARAGEQYF. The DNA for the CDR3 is TGTGCCAGCAGCCGCGCCCGGGCAGGGGAGCAGTACTTC.

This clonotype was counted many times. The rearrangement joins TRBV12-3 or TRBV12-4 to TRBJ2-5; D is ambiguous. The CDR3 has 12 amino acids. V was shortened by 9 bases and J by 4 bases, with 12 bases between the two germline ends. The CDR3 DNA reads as TGTGCCAGTAGACCTGGGGTAGAGACCCAGTACTTC. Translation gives CASRPGVETQYF.

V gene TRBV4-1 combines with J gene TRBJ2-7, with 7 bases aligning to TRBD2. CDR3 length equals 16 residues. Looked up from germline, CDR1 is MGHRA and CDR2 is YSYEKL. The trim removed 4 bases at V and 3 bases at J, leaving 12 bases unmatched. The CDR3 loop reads CASSPEPGGRDYEQYF. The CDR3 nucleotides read TGCGCCAGCAGCCCGGAGCCGGGAGGAAGAGACTACGAGCAGTACTTC.

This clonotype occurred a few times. The CDR3 region is CASSLRAGQHYNEQFF. The CDR3 DNA reads TGTGCCAGCAGCTTACGGGCCGGACAGCATTACAATGAGCAGTTCTTC. The rearrangement links TRBV7-3 to TRBJ2-1, with D perhaps TRBD1 (6 bases). The CDR3 has 16 residues. Trimming cost V 2 bases and J 4 bases, with 15 bases left between them. CDR1 and CDR2 from the germline V gene are SGHTA and FQGTGA.

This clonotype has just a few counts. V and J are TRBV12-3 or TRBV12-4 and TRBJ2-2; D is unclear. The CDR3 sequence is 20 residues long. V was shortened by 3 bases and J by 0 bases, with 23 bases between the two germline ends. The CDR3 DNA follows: TGTGCCAGCAGTTTCCTATGGGGTCGTGTGTTGCGCACGAACACCGGGGAGCTGTTTTTT. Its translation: CASSFLWGRVLRTNTGELFF.